The sequence of this T cell receptor (beta chain) was determined in a study of cytomegalovirus exposure and HLA in healthy donors. Study results and caveats: TCR beta V- and J-gene trimming, according to a later analysis, was linked to a missense DCLRE1C variant.

Note on this clone: Its antigen is undetermined.

Trimming removed 6 bases from V and 15 bases from J, with 18 bases in between. The CDR3 length is 12 residues. Germline V gives CDR1 MNHEY, CDR2 SVGAGI. A multiplex PCR was run with 60 Vbeta primers and 13 Jbeta primers. Method: immunoSEQ multiplex PCR; TCRdb's copy keeps in-frame clones and lacks some. The sample lists roughly 290,000 clones, over 85% seen once, with approximately 2% in the top ten. Sequences were obtained from PBMCs. The chain has TRBV6-5 and TRBJ2-4; a weak D match, TRBD2 (6 bases). The receptor's source is a woman aged 18-35 years in good health and CMV-seronegative. The CDR3 loop is CASRATGLRTYF. The CDR3 region has the DNA TGTGCCAGCAGAGCCACGGGACTGAGAACGTACTTC.